The 25 T cell receptor beta chains below were found in one sample sequenced in a study of patients and donors after allogeneic stem cell transplantation (TCRdb year 2020). Library construction relied on RT-PCR. Sequencing instrument: NextSeq 550. In-frame beta chains were kept once TCRdb had trimmed the public reads at Q25 with fastp and called clones with MiXCR. Here each entry gathers all rows of one CDR3 protein and keeps the most common genes and DNA. The sample table lists about a million distinct CDR3 sequences, more than 15% of them with a count of one. The ten largest clones capture 5% to 7.5% of the sample. Sequenced input: blood, either unsorted or a sorted T cell fraction (not recorded which). The receptors derive from a human donor who was either an allogeneic HSCT recipient or a stem cell or donor lymphocyte infusion donor (not recorded which). It is not recorded whose cells these are; they may come from a transplant donor.

The sample holds a few counts of this clonotype. This chain's CDR3 is CASSDGRRGAFF. In nucleotides, the CDR3 is TGTGCCAGCAGTGACGGAAGGCGGGGAGCTTTCTTT. V is TRBV2 and J is TRBJ1-1; D not resolved. V lost 3 bases to trimming and J lost 10 bases, with 12 bases between them. Germline V gene sequence: CDR1 SNHLY, CDR2 FYNNEI. This CDR3 is 12 amino acids long.

The genes are TRBV30 and TRBJ2-5; 7 nucleotides line up with TRBD1. After removal of 5 bases from V and 5 bases from J, the junction contained 11 bases not matched to a gene. The CDR3 has 14 residues. The germline gives CDR1 GTSNPN, CDR2 SVGIG (reference sequence). CDR3 residues: CAWERQGIGETQYF. DNA of the CDR3: TGTGCCTGGGAGAGACAGGGTATAGGCGAGACCCAGTACTTC. The full variable domain, rest sourced from reference TRBV30 and TRBJ2-5, is SQTIHQWPATLVQPVGSPLSLECTVEGTSNPNLYWYRQAAGRGLQLLFYSVGIGQISSEVPQNLSASRPQDRQFILSSKKLLLSDSGFYLCAWERQGIGETQYFGPGTRLLVL.

This clonotype has more than one count but fewer than ten. This chain uses TRBV7-9 with TRBJ2-7; 7 bases agree with TRBD2. The V segment lost 4 bases and the J segment 4 bases; nucleotides outside the gene matches: 7. The CDR3 is made up of 14 amino acids. Germline CDR1 reads SEHNR; CDR2 reads FQNEAQ (reference sequence). The CDR3 coding sequence is TGTGCCAGCAGCTCCTTGACTAGCAGGTACGAGCAGTACTTC. It yields the protein CASSSLTSRYEQYF.

In this sample, this clonotype turned up many times. The J gene is TRBJ1-2, the V gene TRBV4-1; D remains ambiguous. From germline, CDR1 is MGHRA and CDR2 YSYEKL. The CDR3 is 13 residues long. Trimming left V 4 bases short and J 7 bases short, with 13 bases between. The CDR3 loop reads CASSPVGPSGYTF. In DNA, the CDR3 is TGCGCCAGCAGCCCAGTCGGGCCCTCTGGCTACACCTTC.

This clonotype was seen a few times. The genes are TRBV20-1 and TRBJ2-3; 8 bases are a match to TRBD2. The V gene end was trimmed by 6 bases and the J gene end by 3 bases; junction bases not matched to a gene: 8. Germline CDR1 is DFQATT and CDR2 is SNEGSKA (reference sequence). The length of the CDR3 is 14 residues. The CDR3 nucleotides read TGCAGTGCCCTCCCACTAGCGGAAACAGATACGCAGTATTTT. It specifies CSALPLAETDTQYF.

V usage is TRBV29-1 and J usage is TRBJ1-2; TRBD1 matches at 9 bases. The CDR3 contains 17 residues. V was pared by 5 bases and J by 1 base, with 14 bases of the junction left unmatched. Germline CDR1 reads SQVTM; CDR2 reads ANQGSEA. The CDR3 DNA reads as TGCAGCGTTATCCGCCGGGACAGGGTGGTGGGTAACTATGGCTACACCTTC. Translated, it gives CSVIRRDRVVGNYGYTF.

V and J are TRBV5-1 and TRBJ2-5; tentatively, D is TRBD1 or TRBD2 (5 bases each). V was clipped by 9 bases and J by 4 bases, with 16 bases between them. The CDR3 runs 13 residues. CDR1 and CDR2 (germline): SGHRS, YFSETQ. CDR3 nucleotides: TGCGCCACTCAAAGCCAGGGAGCAGAGACCCAGTACTTC. Translated, it gives CATQSQGAETQYF. The complete variable domain, with remaining parts taken from reference TRBV5-1 and TRBJ2-5, reads KAGVTQTPRYLIKTRGQQVTLSCSPISGHRSVSWYQQTPGQGLQFLFEYFSETQRNKGNFPGRFSGRQFSNSRSEMNVSTLELGDSALYLCATQSQGAETQYFGPGTRLLVL.

In nucleotides, the CDR3 is TGCGCCAGCAGCCAAGACAGGGGCCCCGCGCGCACCGGGGAGCTGTTTTTT. Translating gives CASSQDRGPARTGELFF. This chain uses TRBV4-3 with TRBJ2-2, with a weak D call TRBD1 (6 bases). The CDR3 has 17 residues. The ends were cut back, 0 bases at V and 4 bases at J, with 15 bases in the middle. Looked up from germline, CDR1 is LGHNA and CDR2 is YSLEER.

This clonotype was seen repeatedly, ten times or more. The chain couples TRBV7-8 to TRBJ2-5; 8 bases map to TRBD1. V lost 1 base to trimming and J lost 6 bases; unmatched junction nucleotides: 7. The CDR3 is 15 residues long. Germline CDR1 SGHVS, CDR2 FQNEAQ. CDR3 nucleotides: TGTGCCAGCAGCTTAGGAGTGACAGGGGTGAAGACCCAGTACTTC. This codes for CASSLGVTGVKTQYF. The full variable domain, with the rest looked up from reference TRBV7-8 and TRBJ2-5, is GAGVSQSPRYKVAKRGQDVALRCDPISGHVSLFWYQQALGQGPEFLTYFQNEAQLDKSGLPSDRFFAERPEGSVSTLKIQRTQQEDSAVYLCASSLGVTGVKTQYFGPGTRLLVL.

The chain links TRBV3-1 to TRBJ2-1; D remains ambiguous. CDR3 length: 12 residues. CDR1 LGHDT and CDR2 YNNKEL come from the germline V gene (reference sequence). With 4 bases removed from V and 8 bases from J, the gap between germline ends came to 9 bases. CDR3 amino acids: CASSRVYHEQFF. The CDR3 DNA reads TGTGCCAGCAGCCGCGTATACCATGAGCAGTTCTTC.

J is TRBJ2-3 and V is TRBV5-1, with D possibly matching TRBD1 (5 bases). The CDR3 length is 15 residues. Trimming stripped 4 bases from V and 0 bases from J, with 12 bases between. Germline assignment: CDR1 SGHRS and CDR2 YFSETQ. The CDR3 DNA follows: TGCGCCAGCAGCCCCCTGGACAAGAGCACAGATACGCAGTATTTT. Residues: CASSPLDKSTDTQYF.

This clonotype occurred a few times. This chain uses TRBV20-1 with TRBJ1-1; D is perhaps TRBD1 (6 bases). The CDR3 is 15 residues long. Trimming pared 0 bases from V and 5 bases from J, leaving 16 bases between. Germline V gives CDR1 DFQATT, CDR2 SNEGSKA (reference sequence). The CDR3, as DNA: TGCAGTGCTAGAGATGATGGGGGGCGGGAGACTGAAGCTTTCTTT. It yields the protein CSARDDGGRETEAFF.

The chain recombines TRBV5-1 with TRBJ1-2, with 7 bases that match TRBD1. The CDR3 has 15 residues. Germline CDR1 reads SGHRS; CDR2 reads YFSETQ. J gave up 4 bases and V 3 bases, and 9 bases lay outside the gene matches. CDR3 in DNA: TGCGCCAGCAGCTCTCCGGGACAGCAACGCTATGGCTACACCTTC. This gives the protein CASSSPGQQRYGYTF.

The chain joins TRBV3-1 to TRBJ2-3; 9 bases line up with TRBD1. CDR1 is LGHDT, CDR2 YNNKEL, per germline (reference sequence). CDR3 length: 18 residues. J gave up 5 bases and V 4 bases, and 16 bases lay outside the gene matches. The CDR3 reads CASSRVTPGTGLGDTQYF. Here the CDR3 DNA reads TGTGCCAGCAGCCGAGTAACTCCCGGGACAGGGTTAGGAGATACGCAGTATTTT.

For the CDR3, the DNA is TGTGCCAGCAGCTTGATCCGACAGCATTCTAACTATGGCTACACCTTC. It encodes CASSLIRQHSNYGYTF. V usage is TRBV5-6 and J usage is TRBJ1-2, with D possibly matching TRBD1 (5 bases). Germline V CDR1 and CDR2: SGHDT, YYEEEE. This CDR3 comprises 16 residues. The germline V and J ends were trimmed by 1 base and 0 bases, with 13 bases remaining between them.

This clonotype was observed a handful of times. V gene TRBV14 combines with J gene TRBJ2-1; weak D call: TRBD2 (5 bases). Between the trimmed V and J ends, which lost 0 bases and 12 bases, there was a span of 12 bases. The CDR3 runs 13 residues. Looked up from germline, CDR1 is SGHDN and CDR2 is FVKESK. For the CDR3, the DNA is TGTGCCAGCAGCCAAGATCGGCCTAGCCTGCAGTTCTTC. Translation gives CASSQDRPSLQFF.

This chain links TRBV9 with TRBJ2-6; tentative D call: TRBD1 (6 bases). The germline gives CDR1 SGDLS, CDR2 YYNGEE. Deletions cut 0 bases from V and 4 bases from J, with 8 bases between. This CDR3 comprises 15 residues. Here the CDR3 reads CASSVDRVGANVLTF. DNA of the CDR3: TGTGCCAGCAGCGTAGACAGGGTAGGGGCCAACGTCCTGACTTTC.

The V and J genes are TRBV15 and TRBJ1-2; no clear D. The CDR3 has 16 residues. Trimming shortened V by 4 bases and J by 5 bases, and 20 bases separated the two germline ends. Per germline, CDR1 LNHNV and CDR2 YYDKDF (reference sequence). The CDR3 sequence: CATSTGPGRFGYGYTF. CDR3 bases: TGTGCCACCAGCACTGGCCCCGGGAGGTTTGGGTATGGCTACACCTTC. The whole variable domain, remainder taken from reference TRBV15 and TRBJ1-2, is DAMVIQNPRYQVTQFGKPVTLSCSQTLNHNVMYWYQQKSSQAPKLLFHYYDKDFNNEADTPDNFQSRRPNTSFCFLDIRSPGLGDTAMYLCATSTGPGRFGYGYTFGSGTRLTVV.

This clonotype was seen many times. This sequence joins TRBV4-1 and TRBJ2-3; no firm D call. Between the trimmed V and J ends, which lost 1 base and 6 bases, there was a span of 5 bases. In germline, CDR1 is MGHRA, CDR2 YSYEKL. The CDR3 consists of 12 residues. CDR3 sequence reads: CASSQVLDTQYF. The DNA for the CDR3 is TGCGCCAGCAGCCAAGTTTTGGATACGCAGTATTTT.

The V gene is TRBV7-9, the J gene TRBJ2-1; 8 bases fit TRBD1. The V and J ends lost 4 bases and 6 bases, in that order; junction bases with no gene match: 5. The CDR3 sequence is 14 residues long. The germline gives CDR1 SEHNR, CDR2 FQNEAQ (reference sequence). The CDR3 loop reads CASSSLRGRNEQFF. CDR3 nucleotides: TGTGCCAGCAGCTCCCTCAGGGGGCGCAATGAGCAGTTCTTC.

This clonotype was counted a few times. The chain couples TRBV11-2 to TRBJ2-1, with TRBD2 identical over 9 bases. This CDR3 has 15 residues. V trimming: 5 bases; J trimming: 6 bases; junction bases outside the gene matches: 8. Germline V gives CDR1 SGHAT, CDR2 FQNNGV. CDR3 nucleotides: TGTGCCAGCAGCATACTAGCGGGCCTCCTCAATGAGCAGTTCTTC. Its translation: CASSILAGLLNEQFF.

V usage is TRBV12-3 or TRBV12-4 and J usage is TRBJ2-1, with D possibly matching TRBD2 (5 bases). V was cut by 4 bases and J by 10 bases, with 14 bases left in between. The CDR3 extends over 13 amino acids. The CDR3 here is CASSWAGANEQFF. CDR3 nucleotides: TGTGCCAGCAGTTGGGCGGGCGCAAACGAGCAGTTCTTC.

The V call is TRBV4-3, the J call TRBJ1-6; D possibly corresponds to TRBD1 (5 bases). This CDR3 is 17 amino acids long. In germline, CDR1 is LGHNA, CDR2 YSLEER. V was shortened by 0 bases and J by 10 bases, with 19 bases between the two germline ends. The CDR3 bases are TGCGCCAGCAGCCAAGATGAGTTAGCAGACAGACAATCACCCCTCCACTTT. This sequence encodes CASSQDELADRQSPLHF.

This clonotype was detected only a few times. The chain links TRBV9 to TRBJ1-5, with D uncertain. V was trimmed by 4 bases and J by 2 bases, leaving 13 bases between them. This CDR3 is built from 15 residues. Germline V gene sequence: CDR1 SGDLS, CDR2 YYNGEE. As DNA, the CDR3 is TGTGCCAGCAGCCTCAACGTGGGCCGCAATCAGCCCCAGCATTTT. Translated: CASSLNVGRNQPQHF.

This clonotype was recorded at least ten times. V gene TRBV5-1 combines with J gene TRBJ1-2; D possibly corresponds to TRBD1 (5 bases). The CDR3 is 13 amino acids. Germline V lookup: CDR1 SGHRS, CDR2 YFSETQ. The V gene lost 4 bases and the J gene lost 3 bases, with 10 bases spanning the gap. CDR3 coding DNA: TGCGCCAGCAGCCCAGAAGGGGACTATGGCTACACCTTC. Residues: CASSPEGDYGYTF.